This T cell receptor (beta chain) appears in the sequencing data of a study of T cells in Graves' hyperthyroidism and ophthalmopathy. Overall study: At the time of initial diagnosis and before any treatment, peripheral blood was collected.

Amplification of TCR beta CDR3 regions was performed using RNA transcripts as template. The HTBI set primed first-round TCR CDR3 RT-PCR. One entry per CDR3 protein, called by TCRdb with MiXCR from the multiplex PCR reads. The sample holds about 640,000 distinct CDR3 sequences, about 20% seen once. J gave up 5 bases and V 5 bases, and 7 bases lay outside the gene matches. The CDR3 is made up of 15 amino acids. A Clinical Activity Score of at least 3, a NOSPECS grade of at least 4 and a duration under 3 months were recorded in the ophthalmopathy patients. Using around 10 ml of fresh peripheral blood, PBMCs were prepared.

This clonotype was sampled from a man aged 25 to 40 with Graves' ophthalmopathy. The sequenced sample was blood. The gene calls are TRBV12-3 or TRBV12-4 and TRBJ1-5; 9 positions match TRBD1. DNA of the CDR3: TGTGCCAGCAGTAGCGGACAGGGGCCATATCAGCCCCAGCATTTT. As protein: CASSSGQGPYQPQHF.